The 8 T cell receptor beta chains in this list originate from one sample, sequenced in a study of T cells in Graves' hyperthyroidism and ophthalmopathy. TCR beta CDR3 regions were amplified from RNA. HTBI primers drove first-round RT-PCR of the TCR CDR3. TCRdb used MiXCR to reprocess the multiplex PCR reads, holding one entry per CDR3 protein. The data contain fewer than 800,000 distinct CDR3 sequences, about a sixth of them singletons. Sample: blood. These receptors originate from a man between 18 and 35 years old with Graves' hyperthyroidism.

Concerning this clonotype itself: With a much larger clone just one base away, this may be a read error. The chain links TRBV20-1 to TRBJ2-1; D gene uncertain. The germline gives CDR1 DFQATT, CDR2 SNEGSKA (reference sequence). This CDR3 contains 12 residues. The V gene lost 3 bases and the J gene lost 10 bases, with 13 bases spanning the gap. The CDR3 nucleotides read TGCAGTGCTAGTGATCTTGCCGTAGAGCAGTTCTTC. Amino acid sequence: CSASDLAVEQFF.

This clonotype was picked up many times. V usage is TRBV20-1 and J usage is TRBJ2-7; 11 bases line up with TRBD2. CDR3 length: 15 amino acids. Per the germline V gene, CDR1 is DFQATT and CDR2 is SNEGSKA (reference sequence). J gave up 3 bases and V 6 bases, and 10 bases lay outside the gene matches. CDR3 region: CSAPRLAGTFYEQYF. In DNA, the CDR3 is TGCAGTGCCCCTCGACTAGCGGGGACCTTCTACGAGCAGTACTTC.

At least ten counts were recorded for this clonotype. The chain couples TRBV2 to TRBJ2-3; D gene ambiguous. CDR3 length: 14 residues. Germline CDR1 reads SNHLY; CDR2 reads FYNNEI. Trimming shortened V by 4 bases and J by 2 bases, and 10 bases separated the two germline ends. CDR3 in amino acids: CASSASSSTDTQYF. The CDR3 DNA sequence: TGTGCCAGCAGTGCATCATCTTCCACAGATACGCAGTATTTT.

The chain is built from TRBV4-1 and TRBJ2-1, with D uncertain. V dropped 1 base and J dropped 0 bases, with 13 bases sitting between them. Germline CDR1 and CDR2: MGHRA and YSYEKL. The CDR3 consists of 17 residues. Here the CDR3 reads CASSQGTRPNSYNEQFF. The CDR3 bases are TGCGCCAGCAGCCAAGGTACCCGGCCTAACTCCTACAATGAGCAGTTCTTC.

This rearrangement joins TRBV20-1 to TRBJ2-2, with 11 bases matching TRBD2. Germline assignment: CDR1 DFQATT and CDR2 SNEGSKA (reference sequence). There are 16 residues in the CDR3. V dropped 3 bases and J dropped 1; count of bases not matched to a gene: 4. The CDR3 coding sequence is TGCAGTGCTAGGCCCGGGACTAGCGGGAACACCGGGGAGCTGTTTTTT. Translated: CSARPGTSGNTGELFF.

This clonotype was seen ten or more times. The CDR3 reads CAISESSEKLFF. The CDR3 region has the DNA TGTGCCATCAGTGAGTCGAGTGAAAAACTGTTTTTT. V is TRBV10-3 and J is TRBJ1-4; no reliable D call. This CDR3 spans 12 amino acids. Looked up from germline, CDR1 is ENHRY and CDR2 is SYGVKD. Trimming pared 0 bases from V and 7 bases from J, leaving 3 bases between.

This clonotype was observed many times. J is TRBJ2-7 and V is TRBV27; D may be TRBD2 (5 bases). Trimming left V 0 bases short and J 1 base short, with 10 bases between. The length of the CDR3 is 15 residues. Looked up from germline, CDR1 is MNHEY and CDR2 is SMNVEV (reference sequence). The CDR3 coding sequence is TGTGCCAGCAGTTTATCCGGGATTGGATCCTACGAGCAGTACTTC. As protein: CASSLSGIGSYEQYF.

This clonotype has at least ten counts. This sequence joins TRBV12-3 or TRBV12-4 and TRBJ1-5, with a weak D call TRBD1 (5 bases). The CDR3 runs 15 residues. V was cut by 4 bases and J by 0 bases, with 10 bases left in between. CDR3 loop: CASSSTVYSNQPQHF. CDR3 bases: TGTGCCAGCAGTTCGACAGTTTATAGCAATCAGCCCCAGCATTTT.